These 17 T cell receptor beta chains were sequenced from one sample in a study of shared clonotypes between healthy human individuals. TCRdb's copy holds only in-frame clones and misses some; the assay was immunoSEQ multiplex PCR. The sample comprises roughly 500,000 clones, about four fifths of which are singletons, and approximately 13% rests with the top ten. The sequenced sample consisted of PBMCs. The receptors stem from a woman aged 40 to 50 in good health. Some clones in this sample may be carry-over from other donors' samples.

The table lists this clone with a few counts. The V call is TRBV28, the J call TRBJ2-1; D could derive from TRBD1 or TRBD2 (6 bases each). This CDR3 contains 14 residues. Looked up from germline, CDR1 is MDHEN and CDR2 is SYDVKM. Trimming cost V 6 bases and J 5 bases, with 14 bases left between them. CDR3 bases: TGTGCCAGCAGCCCCGTCGGGGGCCACAATGAGCAGTTCTTC. Protein sequence: CASSPVGGHNEQFF.

This chain connects TRBV7-3 to TRBJ1-1; 8 positions agree with TRBD1. The CDR3 runs 15 residues. With 3 bases clipped from V and 4 bases from J, the junction kept 7 bases outside the gene matches. Germline-derived CDR1 and CDR2 are SGHTA and FQGTGA. This CDR3 reads CASSLDRVGVTEAFF. The CDR3 nucleotides are TGTGCCAGCAGCTTGGACAGGGTCGGGGTCACTGAAGCTTTCTTT.

This chain links TRBV18 with TRBJ2-3; D not certain. The CDR3 sequence is 12 residues long. V shed 5 bases and J shed 4 bases, with 7 bases lying between them. From germline, CDR1 is KGHSH and CDR2 LQKENI. The CDR3 sequence: CASSSSADTQYF. The CDR3 nucleotides read TGTGCCAGCTCATCATCGGCAGATACGCAGTATTTT.

The chain joins TRBV28 to TRBJ1-3; D gene unclear. Trimming left V 1 base short and J 4 bases short, with 11 bases between. Per germline, CDR1 MDHEN and CDR2 SYDVKM. The CDR3 spans 15 residues. The CDR3 DNA sequence: TGTGCCAGCAGTTTATTGGCGGCAGGAGGAAACACCATATATTTT. Protein product: CASSLLAAGGNTIYF.

The chain combines TRBV19 with TRBJ2-2; possibly TRBD2 for D (6 bases). Germline V gene data show CDR1 as LNHDA and CDR2 as SQIVND (reference sequence). Trimming left V 5 bases short and J 7 bases short, with 17 bases between. The CDR3 extends over 15 amino acids. CDR3 DNA sequence: TGTGCCAGTAGTTCCCAGAGTTTGGGGGGCGGGGAGCTGTTTTTT. Translated: CASSSQSLGGGELFF.

The CDR3 DNA reads as TGTGCCAGCGAGACTAGCGGGAGGGCTGGAGAGCAGTACTTC. Its protein product is CASETSGRAGEQYF. V usage is TRBV6-1 and J usage is TRBJ2-5, with 14 bases fitting TRBD2. The V gene end was trimmed by 8 bases and the J gene end by 11 bases; junction bases not matched to a gene: 10. This CDR3 is 14 amino acids long. Germline V gene sequence: CDR1 MNHNS, CDR2 SASEGT.

The genes are TRBV4-1 and TRBJ1-4, with 7 positions matching TRBD1. Germline V gene lookup returns CDR1 MGHRA and CDR2 YSYEKL. The CDR3 extends over 15 amino acids. J gave up 8 bases and V 0 bases, and 6 bases lay outside the gene matches. The CDR3 nucleotides are TGCGCCAGCAGCCAAGATTCAGGGGGAGGGGAAAAACTGTTTTTT. Protein product: CASSQDSGGGEKLFF.

This clone was counted between two and nine times. This chain uses TRBV7-6 with TRBJ2-3; tentative D call: TRBD1 (6 bases). With 2 bases removed from V and 4 bases from J, the gap between germline ends came to 13 bases. Germline CDR1 reads SGHVS; CDR2 reads FNYEAQ. The CDR3 loop spans 15 amino acids. CDR3 bases: TGTGCCAGCAGCTTAAGGGGGTCCGGGGCAGATACGCAGTATTTT. As protein: CASSLRGSGADTQYF.

V is TRBV25-1 and J is TRBJ2-2; no clear D. The CDR3 has 14 amino acids. V gave up 8 bases and J gave up 6 bases, with 16 bases separating them. Germline V gene data show CDR1 as MGHDK and CDR2 as SYGVNS. Here the CDR3 reads CASSLNVRPGELFF. CDR3 in DNA: TGTGCCAGCTCATTAAATGTACGACCCGGGGAGCTGTTTTTT. Complete variable domain (other parts from reference TRBV25-1 and TRBJ2-2): EADIYQTPRYLVIGTGKKITLECSQTMGHDKMYWYQQDPGMELHLIHYSYGVNSTEKGDLSSESTVSRIRTEHFPLTLESARPSHTSQYLCASSLNVRPGELFFGEGSRLTVL.

This clone came up once. This chain uses TRBV4-1 with TRBJ2-7; D not resolved. This CDR3 is 14 amino acids long. Germline V gene lookup returns CDR1 MGHRA and CDR2 YSYEKL. V lost 1 base to trimming and J lost 4 bases, with 11 bases between them. CDR3 bases: TGCGCCAGCAGCCAAGCGAGACTCGAATACGAGCAGTACTTC. Translated, it gives CASSQARLEYEQYF.

This clone was observed once. The rearrangement links TRBV15 to TRBJ2-3; a weak D match, TRBD1 (6 bases). The CDR3 sequence is 15 residues long. V was shortened by 6 bases and J by 4 bases, with 17 bases between the two germline ends. Germline CDR1 LNHNV, CDR2 YYDKDF (reference sequence). For the CDR3, the DNA is TGTGCCACCAGTACTTCAGGGGATCGGGCAGATACGCAGTATTTT. Translating it yields CATSTSGDRADTQYF.

V usage is TRBV7-2 and J usage is TRBJ2-7; TRBD1 matches at 7 bases. The trim removed 2 bases at V and 2 bases at J, leaving 3 bases unmatched. This CDR3 is 14 amino acids long. Germline CDR1 reads SGHTA; CDR2 reads FQGNSA. The CDR3 nucleotides are TGTGCCAGCAGCTTACGACAGGGTACCTACGAGCAGTACTTC. Its translation is CASSLRQGTYEQYF.

This chain joins TRBV9 and TRBJ1-6; 10 bases fit TRBD1. V was clipped by 4 bases and J by 4 bases; unmatched bases: 5. Germline values: CDR1 SGDLS, CDR2 YYNGEE. The CDR3 contains 16 residues. CDR3 in DNA: TGTGCCAGCAGCCCCCGGACAGGGGGGTATAATTCACCCCTCCACTTT. It yields the protein CASSPRTGGYNSPLHF.

This clone was recorded once. This chain's CDR3 is CASRGLSGANVLTF. The CDR3 DNA sequence: TGTGCCAGTCGAGGGCTCTCTGGGGCCAACGTCCTGACTTTC. The rearrangement links TRBV28 to TRBJ2-6; TRBD2 might be the D (5 bases). The CDR3 spans 14 residues. Germline V CDR1 and CDR2: MDHEN, SYDVKM. V was trimmed by 9 bases and J by 0 bases, leaving 9 bases between them.

This sequence joins TRBV9 and TRBJ2-2; 11 bases map to TRBD2. The germline V gene encodes CDR1 SGDLS and CDR2 YYNGEE. J gave up 4 bases and V 4 bases, and 6 bases lay outside the gene matches. This CDR3 region has 16 residues. The CDR3 here is CASSPGTSGATGELFF. CDR3 DNA sequence: TGTGCCAGCAGCCCGGGGACTAGCGGTGCCACCGGGGAGCTGTTTTTT.

To note about this clone: This could be a read error, since a much larger clone is one nucleotide away. The same CDR3 can be traced to other DNA sequences in this sample. The genes are TRBV4-2 and TRBJ2-5, with D perhaps given as TRBD1 or TRBD2 (7 bases each). Matching the DNA end better, TRBJ2-7 makes the J call doubtful. Germline CDR1 and CDR2: LGHNA and YNFKEQ. This CDR3 has 15 residues. CDR3 amino acids: CASSRRTGEGYEQYF. CDR3 DNA: TGTGCCAGCAGCCGAAGAACAGGGGAGGGCTACGAGCAGTACTTC.

CDR3 region: CASSPVNTDTQYF. For the CDR3, the DNA is TGTGCCAGCTCACCGGTAAACACAGATACGCAGTATTTT. The V gene is TRBV28, the J gene TRBJ2-3; D is uncertain. Trimming removed 8 bases from V and 2 bases from J, with 11 bases in between. This CDR3 has 13 amino acids. The germline V gene encodes CDR1 MDHEN and CDR2 SYDVKM.